This T cell receptor beta chain was recovered during a study of post-analysis software for immune sequencing data. Study-wide results and limits: By F measure, strong co-clustering occurred among samples prepared in the same batch. In patients, five or six TRBV segments were more frequent than in controls, with TRBV5-6, TRBV5-1 and TRBV20-1 among them. Compared with controls, patients showed significantly lower normalized Chao1 diversity.

TCR beta cDNA libraries had unique molecular identifiers. Some 500,000 cDNA molecules were obtained from 1 to 10 million T cells. TCRdb independently ran MiXCR on the PCR reads; one entry per CDR3 protein. The sample yields about half a million distinct CDR3 sequences, around 40% seen once. Regarding this clonotype: Its antigen is currently unknown.

The length of the CDR3 is 14 residues. CDR1 SGHAT and CDR2 FQNNGV come from the germline V gene. Trimming removed 2 bases from V and 4 bases from J, with 11 bases in between. The V and J genes are TRBV11-2 and TRBJ2-5, with D possibly being TRBD2 (6 bases). The receptor's source is a girl aged 5-17 years with multiple sclerosis. Sequencing was done on a sample of blood. This chain's CDR3 is CASSLNSGIETQYF. The CDR3 region has the DNA TGTGCCAGCAGCTTAAATAGCGGCATAGAGACCCAGTACTTC.